This T cell receptor (beta chain) was recorded in a study of Ad26.COV2.S vaccination and SARS-CoV-2 variants. Study-wide findings and caveats: Similar non-spike TCR breadth was observed in recipients of vaccine and of placebo. From the TCR breadth and depth analyses, total T cell responses may have been underestimated.

Method: immunoSEQ multiplex PCR; TCRdb's copy keeps in-frame clones and lacks some. The profile covers just over 350,000 clones, with roughly nine tenths appearing a single time and about 3.9% taken by the ten largest. Concerning this clone: Antigen: not known.

The V gene lost 5 bases and the J gene lost 5 bases, with 16 bases spanning the gap. The CDR3 contains 15 residues. Germline V gene data show CDR1 as SNHLY and CDR2 as FYNNEI. The rearrangement links TRBV2 to TRBJ2-1, with D possibly TRBD2 on 5 matching bases. This TCR was sampled from a human donor who had recovered from COVID-19. This specimen consisted of peripheral blood, obtained after recovery from COVID-19. DNA for the CDR3: TGTGCCAGCAGTTCATACCGGGAAGTAAACAATGAGCAGTTCTTC. Amino acids: CASSSYREVNNEQFF.